Given below is one T cell receptor (beta chain) in context. Its antigen is still unknown. PCR involved 60 Vbeta and 13 Jbeta primers. TCRdb's table, derived via immunoSEQ multiplex PCR, lists solely in-frame clones and lacks some. There are approximately 170,000 clones in the sample; about 82% occur only once, and around 0.71% lies in the top ten. The data were obtained in a study of cytomegalovirus exposure and HLA in healthy donors. The study, taken as a whole, reports: Rarity held for most TCR sequences, but there were some public TCRs that occurred in many donors.

Deletions cut 3 bases from V and 2 bases from J, with 13 bases between. The germline V gene encodes CDR1 LNHDA and CDR2 SQIVND (reference sequence). This CDR3 is built from 15 residues. The sample taken for sequencing was PBMCs. The chain has TRBV19 and TRBJ2-5; the D is unclear. The receptor's source is a female donor in good health and CMV-seronegative. CDR3 amino acids: CASSIGRHLQETQYF. The CDR3 nucleotides are TGTGCCAGTAGTATTGGCAGACACTTACAAGAGACCCAGTACTTC.